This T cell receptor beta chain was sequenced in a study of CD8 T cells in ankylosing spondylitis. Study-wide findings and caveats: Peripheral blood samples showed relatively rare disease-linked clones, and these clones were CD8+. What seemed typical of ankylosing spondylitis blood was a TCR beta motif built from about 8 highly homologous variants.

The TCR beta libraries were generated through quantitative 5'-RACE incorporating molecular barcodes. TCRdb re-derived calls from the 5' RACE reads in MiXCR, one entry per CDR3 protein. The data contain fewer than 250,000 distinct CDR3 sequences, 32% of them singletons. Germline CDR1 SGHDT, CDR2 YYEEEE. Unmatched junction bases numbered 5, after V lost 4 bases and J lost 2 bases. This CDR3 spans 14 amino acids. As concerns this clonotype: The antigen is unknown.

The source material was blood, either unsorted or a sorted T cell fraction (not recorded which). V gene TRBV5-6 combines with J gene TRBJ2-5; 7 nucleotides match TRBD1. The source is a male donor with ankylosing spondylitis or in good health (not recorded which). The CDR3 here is CASSRWGQQETQYF. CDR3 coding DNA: TGTGCCAGCAGCCGATGGGGACAGCAAGAGACCCAGTACTTC.